This TCR beta chain is drawn from a study of cytomegalovirus exposure and HLA in healthy donors (dated by TCRdb to 2016 to 2017). Background for the entire study: An earlier analysis of some 600 of the donors reported approximately 280 Gb of sequence data and 95 million to 130 million unique TCR beta sequences obtained from approximately 180 million T cells. An early release that covered 640 HLA-typed donors contained around 300 gigabases of sequencing data and some 87 million unique TCR sequences. Of the roughly 430 genotyped donors, 65% to 90% fell in the genetic ancestry cluster associated with self-reported Caucasian donors. The aim of the study was to test whether cataloging public T cell receptors could identify signatures of past pathogen exposure. The study profiled the T cell repertoires of 666 subjects by immunosequencing and related them to cytomegalovirus serostatus. In addition to the first cohort of roughly 700 subjects, a separate validation cohort of approximately 120 different subjects was used. The study combined high-throughput TCR immunosequencing, statistical association of individual TCRs with disease status, and machine learning to predict cytomegalovirus infection status. To study patterns of TCR occurrence, a later analysis re-analyzed previously published TCR beta repertoires from 550 to 800 donors and added high-resolution HLA genotyping. Rather than using new phenotypic data, the later analysis identified candidate immune exposures from TCR beta sequences and from how often those sequences occurred across donors. To decide whether each TCR beta V gene segment behaved as functional or pseudogenic, an earlier analysis of some 600 of the donors relied on high-throughput TCR beta sequencing. Donor age, sex, ethnicity and CMV serostatus were compiled together with the repertoire data. A later genetic analysis took genome-wide SNP genotypes for about 65% of the 666 donors and used that subset as a discovery cohort. All discovery cohort repertoires had been generated using a single sequencing platform. HLA typing covered class I and class II loci at four-digit resolution. Typing coverage varied by locus: roughly 620-630 donors for A, B, C, DRB1 and DQB1; roughly 510 for DQA1; nearly 610 for DPA1; roughly 450 for DPB1. Several DR-DQ haplotypes were handled as single units for association and clustering because linkage in the cohort was strong. Among roughly 400 genotyped donors of the cohort, an average of approximately 240,000 unique TCR beta nucleotide sequences was sequenced per donor, of which 15% to 20% were non-productive.

Overall study outcomes, separate from this receptor: Presence/absence analyses assumed roughly uniform sequencing depth across donors, an assumption that may not hold. Around 16 rarely observed V segments, including chromosome 9 orphons, were excluded from the earlier analysis of some 590 of the donors because counts were too low. The 87-base-pair reads could not distinguish some IMGT-functional V segments, including TRBV6-2 and TRBV6-3, so those segments were excluded. A total of 150 or so TCR beta chains were listed by the study as associated with cytomegalovirus. A further reported finding was that TCR beta sequences accurately predicted the HLA-A and HLA-B alleles for most subjects in the first cohort. In this cohort, only TCR beta chains were sequenced, and detectable features were limited by the absence of alpha or paired-chain data. Specific HLA alleles were associated with some 15,000 TCR beta sequences at a false discovery rate of 0.05 in a later analysis. Three of the identified cytomegalovirus-associated TCR beta chains were confirmed in vitro to be specific for cytomegalovirus antigens. When HLA alleles, especially DR and DQ, strongly co-occurred, attributing TCR associations to individual alleles was difficult. Most CMV-associated TCR beta chains appeared to be HLA-restricted in a later analysis, and the HLA associations seemed to be driven largely by CMV exposure. A later analysis reported that several top co-occurrence clusters appeared linked to parvovirus B19, influenza, CMV and Epstein-Barr virus. A cluster of highly shared sequence variants was judged likely to represent a technical artifact of the sequencing pipeline. Most TCR sequences were seen in very few donors, while some public TCRs were found in many individuals. It was suggested by the authors that the approach could potentially be generalized to other disease states and immunological phenotypes. For the cohort, immune exposure information was limited to CMV serostatus. In a later analysis, TCR association rates were found to vary across HLA loci, with the most associated TCRs seen for DRB1 alleles and the fewest for HLA-C alleles. The classifier was reported to diagnose cytomegalovirus status with high specificity and sensitivity in both the original and validation cohorts. According to a later genetic analysis, donors in an Asian-associated ancestry cluster had fewer N-insertions in productive TCRs than the approximately 690-donor mean. In an earlier analysis of approximately 590 of the donors, most TCR beta V segments appeared in productive rearrangements about 87% or about 30% of the time, broadly matching IMGT annotations. In a later analysis, HLA-associated TCR beta chains were found to be more clonally expanded and to have lower generation probabilities than equally common non-associated chains. A later genetic analysis associated a missense DCLRE1C variant with V-gene and J-gene trimming of TCR beta chains, and an independent cohort replicated the association. Linkage disequilibrium might explain the correlated functional status among segregating V segments, but an unknown experimental factor could not be excluded. HLA typing was unavailable for some donors at each locus, so association tests used only the typed subset.

Details on this clone: Its antigen is still unknown.

For CDR1 and CDR2, the germline V gene (reference sequence) lists SEHNR and FQNEAQ. Taken from cysteine to phenylalanine, the CDR3 has 15 residues. The only DNA kept is the CDR3, 45 bases in frame from the first base. V lost 0 bases and J lost 2 bases; the stretch between them is 10 bases long. The cohort comprised some 680 healthy bone marrow donors. Cohort members were all nominally healthy when sampled, although unrecorded immune exposures were likely present. The donor was CMV seronegative and belonged to the group of approximately 320 seronegative cohort members. Every donor gave a peripheral blood sample, and the peripheral blood mononuclear cells from that sample were used for TCR beta sequencing. Genomic DNA extraction from the blood cell samples was performed with the Qiagen DNeasy Blood Extraction Kit. Library preparation used the immunoSEQ multiplex PCR assay. For the multiplex PCR, a mixture combining 60 forward primers for TCR Vbeta segments and 13 reverse primers for TCR Jbeta segments was used. Amplification of the CDR3 region of rearranged TCR beta genes was performed with a multiplex PCR assay on genomic DNA. On the Illumina HiSeq System, the amplified TCR beta libraries were sequenced as 87-base-pair reads. As for the authors' bioinformatics: A later analysis tallied about 77 million unique TCR beta chains across the 666 repertoires, and approximately 12 million of those chains were shared by two or more donors. To remove PCR and sequencing errors, raw reads were error-corrected and collapsed into unique sequences using a nearest-neighbor algorithm that merged closely related sequences. V, D and J gene segments were assigned by aligning CDR3 sequences to IMGT reference sequences. For a sequence to be retained, at least a six-nucleotide match to both a V gene segment and a J gene segment was required. A rearrangement counted as productive if the CDR3 had no stop codons and remained in frame with V and J, and every other rearrangement counted as non-productive. CDR3 was defined by IMGT convention, running from the second conserved V-encoded cysteine to the conserved J-encoded phenylalanine. Sequences without an unambiguous match to a single V gene segment were excluded from the earlier analysis of a few hundred of the donors. An earlier analysis of fewer than 750 of the donors classified V segments as functional when productive rearrangements were above 56.7% and as segregating when the standard deviation between donors was above 5%. To diagnose cytomegalovirus status from the catalog of TCR beta chain sequences, a statistical classification framework was built. A later analysis assigned V and J genes by comparing TCR nucleotide sequences with IMGT/GENE-DB human TR gene sequences. Using the TCRdist pipeline, a later analysis assigned CDR3 sequences along with most-parsimonious VDJ recombination scenarios. In a later analysis, each TCR beta chain was defined by its CDR3 amino acid sequence together with its V-gene family, and reads without a unique V-gene family were excluded. In a later analysis, several hundred highly shared, low-generation-probability nucleotide sequences were removed to address suspected cross-contamination and a sequencing artifact. For each public chain, a later analysis derived a clonal expansion index from normalized ranks of inferred template counts within each repertoire. Generation probabilities in a later analysis came from a VDJ recombination model fitted to out-of-frame rearrangements, and those results were checked against IGoR. In a later analysis, TCR-TCR, TCR-HLA and TCR-CMV co-occurrence was scored with hypergeometric tests, and a repertoire-size bias correction was applied to TCR pairs. To estimate false discovery rates, a later analysis permuted the HLA or CMV assignments 20 times. In a later analysis, co-occurring TCRs were grouped using DBSCAN, with TCRdist sequence similarity added in when clustering inside HLA-allele-positive subsets. Repertoires with fewer than 30,000 or more than 120,000 public chains were left out of co-occurrence clustering, as were five repertoires with anomalous nucleotide sharing. Imported from immuneACCESS, the table was reduced by TCRdb to in-frame sequences with V and J called. These copies leave out some clones; in studies compared against another copy, an unresolved V gene accounts for under half, and the cause of the remainder is not known. V and J calls and clone size follow that table, whereas D and trimming were derived from the DNA. The sample table records about 42,000 clones. Over 1% of the sample belongs to the ten largest clones.

The chain joins TRBV7-9 to TRBJ2-5; a confident D gene designation cannot be given. Material: PBMCs. The sequence came from a man under 40 in good health and CMV-seronegative. The nucleotide sequence is given as TGTGCCAGCAGCTTAGCGCACGGTACTCAAGAGACCCAGTACTTC. Its coded protein is CASSLAHGTQETQYF.